Listed below are T cell receptor beta chains from one sample, sequenced in a study of control samples from healthy donors and cancer patients. The table came from immunoSEQ multiplex PCR; TCRdb's copy has only in-frame clones and leaves some out. The sample carries about 100,000 clones, 80% to 90% recorded once. Sequencing was done on a sample of blood. These receptors originate from a young man in good health. Each CDR3 is given with its conserved first and last residue. D genes are given only for firm matches. Clone size is stated in some rows and not others, as once, few, many or a class when expanded.

TRBD1 . TRBJ1-4 TRBV7-9 TGTGCCAGCAGCGTAGGACAGGCCGGAGAAAAACTGTTTTTT CASSVGQAGEKLFF
. . TRBJ1-4 TRBV5-8 TGTGCCAGCAGAAACCGGGCCACAACTAATGAAAAACTGTTTTTT CASRNRATTNEKLFF
. once TRBJ1-6 TRBV4-3 TGCGCCAGCAGCCAAGACAACAATTCACCCCTCCACTTT CASSQDNNSPLHF
. . TRBJ2-2 TRBV7-3 TGTGCCAGCAGCTTGACTCGGGACTCCCTTACTCACGGGGAGCTGTTTTTT CASSLTRDSLTHGELFF
. few TRBJ1-4 TRBV3-1/TRBV3-2 TGTGCCAGCAGCCGGACGGTAGAAAAACTGTTTTTT CASSRTVEKLFF
. . TRBJ2-6 TRBV19 TGTGCCAGTACCTCTTCGGACTTCCTCCCTCTTCTCGGGGCCAACGTCCTGACTTTC CASTSSDFLPLLGANVLTF
TRBD2 . TRBJ2-3 TRBV3-1/TRBV3-2 TGTGCCAGCAGCCCCAGGACTAGGGTGGAAGATACGCAGTATTTT CASSPRTRVEDTQYF
. few TRBJ1-1 TRBV24-1 TGTGCCACCAGTGGGCCCCCGTACACTGAAGCTTTCTTT CATSGPPYTEAFF
TRBD2 few TRBJ2-1 TRBV5-5 TGTGCCAGCAGCTTATCGCTGCTCGGGGTACCGGGACTAGCGGGGGGGCAGTTCTTC CASSLSLLGVPGLAGGQFF
. . TRBJ1-3 TRBV10-1 TGCGCCAGCAGTGAGGGCCACTCTGGAAACACCATATATTTT CASSEGHSGNTIYF
. . TRBJ1-5 TRBV6-5 TGTGCCAGCGGGTTGCAGGCGGGCAATCAGCCCCAGCATTTT CASGLQAGNQPQHF
. . TRBJ2-3 TRBV9 TGTGCCAGCAGCGTTAGCGGAACTAGCACAGATACGCAGTATTTT CASSVSGTSTDTQYF
TRBD1 . TRBJ2-6 TRBV4-3 TGCGCCAGCAGCCAAGAACAGGGGGCAGGTGCTGGGGCCAACGTCCTGACTTTC CASSQEQGAGAGANVLTF
. . TRBJ2-5 TRBV6-5 TGTGCCAGTGCCTTACAGGGTTTGCGAAAAGAGACCCAGTACTTC CASALQGLRKETQYF
. once TRBJ1-1 TRBV6-6 TGTGCCAGCAGTCAAAGGACAGATGGTGAAGCTTTCTTT CASSQRTDGEAFF
TRBD2 . TRBJ2-5 TRBV7-9 TGTGCCAGCAGCTTATTGACTAGCGGGGGGGAGACCCAGTACTTC CASSLLTSGGETQYF